One and the same sample provided the 30 T cell receptor beta chains below, sequenced in a study of cytomegalovirus exposure and HLA in healthy donors. 13 Jbeta primers and 60 Vbeta primers were used for the PCR. TCRdb's table, derived via immunoSEQ multiplex PCR, lists solely in-frame clones and lacks some. There are approximately 170,000 clones in the sample; 70% to 80% occur only once, and 0.6% to 0.9% lies in the top ten. The material sequenced was PBMCs. The receptors were sampled from a female donor in good health and CMV-seronegative.

This clone appeared a single time. Compared with germline, one end of the junction differs, possibly owing to a read error. The rearrangement uses TRBV5-1 and TRBJ2-5; D gene ambiguous. The CDR3 length is 15 residues. Germline assignment: CDR1 SGHRS and CDR2 YFSETQ. In DNA form, the CDR3 reads TGCGCCAGCAGCTTGGGAGCAGTATTTCAAGAGGCCCAGTACTTC. Translated: CASSLGAVFQEAQYF.

J is TRBJ1-1 and V is TRBV5-1; TRBD1 matches at 8 bases. This CDR3 comprises 16 residues. CDR1 is SGHRS, CDR2 YFSETQ, per germline. V shed 0 bases, J shed 5 bases, and the junction held 9 bases outside the gene matches. The CDR3 DNA is TGCGCCAGCAGCTTGGCTACAGGGGGTGGTAAGACTGAAGCTTTCTTT. It yields the protein CASSLATGGGKTEAFF.

The rearrangement links TRBV5-4 to TRBJ1-1; D ambiguous. The V and J ends lost 0 bases and 4 bases respectively, with 10 bases between them. CDR3 length: 14 residues. The germline V gene has CDR1 SGHNT and CDR2 YYREEE (reference sequence). DNA of the CDR3: TGTGCCAGCAGCTTGGAGGCTCGGGGCACTGAAGCTTTCTTT. Translated, it gives CASSLEARGTEAFF.

This chain joins TRBV19 and TRBJ2-1; 10 bases agree with TRBD2. The germline V gene encodes CDR1 LNHDA and CDR2 SQIVND (reference sequence). This CDR3 has 17 residues. After removal of 3 bases from V and 1 base from J, the junction contained 6 bases not matched to a gene. The CDR3 sequence: CASSMFGAGGSYNEQFF. CDR3 sequence (DNA): TGTGCCAGTAGTATGTTCGGAGCGGGGGGGTCCTACAATGAGCAGTTCTTC.

The gene calls are TRBV5-5 and TRBJ2-1; 9 nucleotides align to TRBD2. The CDR3 is 16 residues long. Looked up from germline, CDR1 is SGHKS and CDR2 is YYEKEE (reference sequence). Trimming at V came to 0 bases and at J to 3 bases, leaving 4 bases not matched to a gene. The CDR3 loop is CASSLEGRGGYNEQFF. DNA of the CDR3: TGTGCCAGCAGCTTGGAAGGGCGGGGGGGCTACAATGAGCAGTTCTTC.

The V and J genes are TRBV10-3 and TRBJ1-1; a weak D match, TRBD1 (5 bases). The CDR3 consists of 13 residues. Trimming removed 3 bases from V and 1 base from J, with 6 bases in between. CDR1 ENHRY and CDR2 SYGVKD come from the germline V gene. CDR3 sequence: CAISEQENTEAFF. CDR3 bases: TGTGCCATCAGTGAACAGGAGAACACTGAAGCTTTCTTT.

V usage is TRBV30 and J usage is TRBJ1-6, with D possibly matching TRBD1 (6 bases). Germline CDR1 and CDR2: GTSNPN and SVGIG (reference sequence). CDR3 length: 13 amino acids. Trimming shortened V by 2 bases and J by 7 bases, and 9 bases separated the two germline ends. The CDR3 DNA sequence: TGTGCCTGGAGTATGGACAGCAATTCACCCCTCCACTTT. Translated: CAWSMDSNSPLHF.

The V call is TRBV19, the J call TRBJ1-2; D ambiguous. Deletions cut 6 bases from V and 2 bases from J, with 16 bases between. Germline assignment: CDR1 LNHDA and CDR2 SQIVND (reference sequence). This CDR3 is built from 15 residues. The chain's CDR3 is CASSPGVGLNYGYTF. The CDR3 DNA is TGTGCCAGTAGCCCGGGCGTAGGACTCAACTATGGCTACACCTTC. The full variable domain, with the rest looked up from reference TRBV19 and TRBJ1-2, is DGGITQSPKYLFRKEGQNVTLSCEQNLNHDAMYWYRQDPGQGLRLIYYSQIVNDFQKGDIAEGYSVSREKKESFPLTVTSAQKNPTAFYLCASSPGVGLNYGYTFGSGTRLTVV.

This clone showed up just a few times. V gene TRBV4-3 combines with J gene TRBJ1-2, with 11 bases matching TRBD1. The CDR3 has 16 amino acids. Per germline, CDR1 LGHNA and CDR2 YSLEER. The V and J ends lost 4 bases and 6 bases, in that order; junction bases with no gene match: 10. CDR3 DNA sequence: TGCGCCAGCAGCCCCATCCCTGGACAGGGGGCAGATGGCTACACCTTC. As protein: CASSPIPGQGADGYTF.

The sample holds a few counts of this clone. This chain links TRBV9 with TRBJ2-2; 8 bases align to TRBD2. The CDR3 runs to 17 residues. CDR1 is SGDLS and CDR2 is YYNGEE in the germline V gene. Trimming removed 2 bases from V and 4 bases from J; junction bases left unmatched: 10. CDR3 residues: CASSVHPSGGVTGELFF. DNA for the CDR3: TGTGCCAGCAGCGTCCACCCTTCCGGGGGGGTCACCGGGGAGCTGTTTTTT.

The chain is built from TRBV19 and TRBJ1-4, with 9 positions matching TRBD1. CDR3 size: 22 residues. J lost 7 bases, V lost 4 bases, and 28 bases had no gene match. The germline CDR1 and CDR2 sequences are LNHDA and SQIVND (reference sequence). Here the CDR3 DNA reads TGTGCCAGTAGTAAACTTTACGACGACAGGGGGGTTGCGACTTGGTTGCGTGAAAAACTGTTTTTT. It yields the protein CASSKLYDDRGVATWLREKLFF. The complete variable domain, with remaining parts taken from reference TRBV19 and TRBJ1-4, reads DGGITQSPKYLFRKEGQNVTLSCEQNLNHDAMYWYRQDPGQGLRLIYYSQIVNDFQKGDIAEGYSVSREKKESFPLTVTSAQKNPTAFYLCASSKLYDDRGVATWLREKLFFGSGTQLSVL.

The V and J genes are TRBV4-1 and TRBJ1-3; no firm D call. The V gene lost 0 bases and the J gene lost 4 bases, with 10 bases spanning the gap. The CDR3 consists of 15 residues. CDR1 MGHRA and CDR2 YSYEKL come from the germline V gene. CDR3 nucleotides: TGCGCCAGCAGCCAAGATGAGGGCCTCGGAAACACCATATATTTT. Protein sequence: CASSQDEGLGNTIYF.

A few counts support this clone. The chain recombines TRBV7-6 with TRBJ2-6, with D hard to call. This CDR3 has 15 residues. Between the trimmed V and J ends, which lost 3 bases and 1 base, there was a span of 7 bases. Germline lookup yields CDR1 SGHVS and CDR2 FNYEAQ. The CDR3 loop is CASSFGLSGANVLTF. The CDR3 DNA reads as TGTGCCAGCAGCTTTGGGCTATCTGGGGCCAACGTCCTGACTTTC.

The chain has TRBV5-4 and TRBJ2-7; D gene uncertain. Trimming pared 4 bases from V and 4 bases from J, leaving 12 bases between. Germline values: CDR1 SGHNT, CDR2 YYREEE (reference sequence). The CDR3 is 13 amino acids. CDR3 DNA: TGTGCCAGCAGCCGCGACGGAGCTTACGAGCAGTACTTC. Residues: CASSRDGAYEQYF.

There are a few counts of this clone. CDR3 bases: TGTGCCAGTAGTTTGGCGGCGTTTACCTACAATGAGCAGTTCTTC. Protein product: CASSLAAFTYNEQFF. V and J are TRBV19 and TRBJ2-1; D not certain. The V gene lost 5 bases and the J gene lost 2 bases, with 13 bases spanning the gap. CDR1 is LNHDA and CDR2 is SQIVND in the germline V gene (reference sequence). The CDR3 covers 15 residues.

The V gene is TRBV7-2, the J gene TRBJ1-1; 9 bases match TRBD1. The CDR3 consists of 15 residues. J lost 5 bases, V lost 4 bases, and 8 bases had no gene match. The germline gives CDR1 SGHTA, CDR2 FQGNSA. DNA of the CDR3: TGTGCCAGCAGCTCCCGGACAGGGGCGAAAACTGAAGCTTTCTTT. Translation: CASSSRTGAKTEAFF.

The chain has TRBV9 and TRBJ2-7; perhaps TRBD2 as D (6 bases). The V end was cut by 0 bases, the J end by 1 base, with 11 bases between. From germline, CDR1 is SGDLS and CDR2 YYNGEE. The length of the CDR3 is 15 residues. This CDR3 is CASSVASGLSYEQYF. In nucleotides, the CDR3 is TGTGCCAGCAGCGTAGCCAGCGGGCTATCCTACGAGCAGTACTTC. Full variable domain (missing parts from reference TRBV9 and TRBJ2-7): DSGVTQTPKHLITATGQRVTLRCSPRSGDLSVYWYQQSLDQGLQFLIQYYNGEERAKGNILERFSAQQFPDLHSELNLSSLELGDSALYFCASSVASGLSYEQYFGPGTRLTVT.

The rearrangement uses TRBV6-4 and TRBJ1-2, with D maybe TRBD1 (5 bases). V lost 6 bases and J lost 4, with 12 bases in between. The germline gives CDR1 MRHNA, CDR2 SNTAGT. This CDR3 is 13 amino acids long. CDR3 loop: CASSSGDSYGYTF. DNA of the CDR3: TGTGCCAGCAGCTCGGGGGATAGCTATGGCTACACCTTC.

V is TRBV29-1 and J is TRBJ2-7; D might be TRBD1 (7 bases). V was clipped by 0 bases and J by 5 bases, with 17 bases between them. The CDR3 length is 15 residues. CDR1 SQVTM and CDR2 ANQGSEA come from the germline V gene. The CDR3 region is CSVEEYKTGRNEQYF. In DNA form, the CDR3 reads TGCAGCGTTGAAGAATATAAGACAGGGAGGAACGAGCAGTACTTC.

The chain recombines TRBV4-2 with TRBJ2-3, with TRBD2 matching over 8 bases. CDR1 LGHNA and CDR2 YNFKEQ come from the germline V gene. V lost 0 bases and J lost 3; bases outside the gene matches: 5. This CDR3 spans 16 amino acids. The CDR3 reads CASSQERTSLTDTQYF. Here the CDR3 DNA reads TGTGCCAGCAGCCAAGAGCGGACTAGCCTAACAGATACGCAGTATTTT.

The chain carries TRBV7-8 and TRBJ1-1, with 8 bases matching TRBD1. The germline V gene encodes CDR1 SGHVS and CDR2 FQNEAQ. The CDR3 loop spans 16 amino acids. V lost 0 bases and J lost 0; bases outside the gene matches: 3. CDR3 region: CASSLAWTGLNTEAFF. In DNA, the CDR3 is TGTGCCAGCAGCTTAGCCTGGACAGGGCTGAACACTGAAGCTTTCTTT.

The sample holds one count of this clone. The chain has TRBV5-4 and TRBJ2-6; D is ambiguous. Trimming removed 4 bases from V and 1 base from J, with 18 bases in between. Germline-derived CDR1 and CDR2 are SGHNT and YYREEE (reference sequence). The CDR3 totals 18 residues. The CDR3, as DNA: TGTGCCAGCAGCCGTGTAGAGTTGAGATGGTCTGGGGCCAACGTCCTGACTTTC. It translates to CASSRVELRWSGANVLTF.

The chain links TRBV7-9 to TRBJ2-5; 9 positions match TRBD1. The CDR3 runs 16 residues. Germline assignment: CDR1 SEHNR and CDR2 FQNEAQ (reference sequence). Losses at the gene ends were 3 bases for V and 5 bases for J; bases not matched to a gene: 10. Here the CDR3 DNA reads TGTGCCAGCAGCTTCCTCCATGGACAGGGGCGGGAGACCCAGTACTTC. Translating gives CASSFLHGQGRETQYF.

The chain has TRBV5-4 and TRBJ2-7; D not certain. Between the trimmed V and J ends, which lost 0 bases and 0 bases, there was a span of 7 bases. The CDR3 length is 14 residues. Germline V gives CDR1 SGHNT, CDR2 YYREEE (reference sequence). CDR3 nucleotide sequence: TGTGCCAGCAGCTTGGCAGGCTTCTCCTACGAGCAGTACTTC. Its translation: CASSLAGFSYEQYF. The full variable domain, its missing parts supplied by reference TRBV5-4 and TRBJ2-7, is ETGVTQSPTHLIKTRGQQVTLRCSSQSGHNTVSWYQQALGQGPQFIFQYYREEENGRGNFPPRFSGLQFPNYSSELNVNALELDDSALYLCASSLAGFSYEQYFGPGTRLTVT.

This chain connects TRBV19 to TRBJ1-1; 7 bases match TRBD1. Germline V gives CDR1 LNHDA, CDR2 SQIVND (reference sequence). The junction had 4 bases not matched to a gene; V was cut back by 7 bases and J by 2 bases. The CDR3 contains 13 residues. Written as DNA, the CDR3 is TGTGCCAGTAAGGAGGGGGCTAACACTGAAGCTTTCTTT. This codes for CASKEGANTEAFF.

The chain recombines TRBV5-1 with TRBJ2-2; 11 bases are shared with TRBD2. Unmatched junction bases numbered 4, after V lost 5 bases and J lost 1 base. This CDR3 contains 16 residues. The germline gives CDR1 SGHRS, CDR2 YFSETQ. Written as DNA, the CDR3 is TGCGCCAGCAGTTTTAGCGGGGGGGAGAACACCGGGGAGCTGTTTTTT. Its translation is CASSFSGGENTGELFF.

The rearrangement joins TRBV7-9 to TRBJ2-3; D is perhaps TRBD2 (5 bases). CDR1 is SEHNR, CDR2 FQNEAQ, per germline (reference sequence). Trimming pared 7 bases from V and 2 bases from J, leaving 19 bases between. This CDR3 spans 16 amino acids. The CDR3 sequence is CASNGLVLASTDTQYF. CDR3 in DNA: TGTGCCAGCAACGGACTTGTCCTAGCTTCCACAGATACGCAGTATTTT.

The chain joins TRBV6-5 to TRBJ1-1, with D unresolved. The CDR3 contains 13 residues. Germline V gene lookup returns CDR1 MNHEY and CDR2 SVGAGI. V shed 5 bases and J shed 1 base, with 8 bases lying between them. CDR3 nucleotides: TGTGCCAGCAGTCTCACCGGGAACACTGAAGCTTTCTTT. It specifies CASSLTGNTEAFF.

The CDR3 DNA reads TGTGCCAGCAGTCCTCGACAGGCCGGCTCCTACGAGCAGTACTTC. Translation: CASSPRQAGSYEQYF. This chain joins TRBV27 and TRBJ2-7; TRBD1 is a possible D gene (6 bases). CDR3 length: 15 residues. CDR1 is MNHEY and CDR2 is SMNVEV in the germline V gene (reference sequence). The ends were cut back, 5 bases at V and 0 bases at J, with 14 bases in the middle.

Only a few counts were recorded for this clone. The chain joins TRBV28 to TRBJ2-7; 8 bases fit TRBD2. CDR3 size: 15 residues. Germline loops: CDR1 MDHEN, CDR2 SYDVKM. Trimming at V came to 5 bases and at J to 0 bases, leaving 6 bases not matched to a gene. CDR3 sequence reads: CASSIAGTSSYEQYF. The CDR3 DNA reads TGTGCCAGCAGTATCGCCGGGACTAGCTCCTACGAGCAGTACTTC.